Shown below are 17 T cell receptor beta chains from a single sample sequenced in a study of regulatory T cells in long-lasting Graves disease. Time point here: persistent/refractory GD, antithyroid drugs over 5 years with positive TRAb. RNA isolated from PBMCs was used to make the TCR library. TCR beta libraries were built with iRepertoire HTBI primers and Arm-PCR of CDR3 regions. A single record per CDR3 protein comes from TCRdb applying MiXCR to the multiplex PCR reads. This sample has a few hundred thousand distinct CDR3 sequences; less than 25% occur once, and the top ten carry roughly 30%. The source was peripheral blood mononuclear cells (PBMCs), collected when the disease was refractory, from a patient treated with antithyroid drugs. These receptors were collected from a female donor with Graves disease.

This clonotype was recorded at least ten times. The chain has TRBV2 and TRBJ1-1; D is unclear. Germline V CDR1 and CDR2: SNHLY, FYNNEI. The CDR3 sequence is 16 residues long. Trimming took off 7 bases at V and 3 bases at J, with 21 bases between the two ends. The CDR3 spells CASIPKIVGSHTEAFF. The CDR3 DNA reads as TGTGCCAGCATCCCGAAAATCGTTGGGTCTCACACTGAAGCTTTCTTT.

This clonotype has at least ten counts. V usage is TRBV15 and J usage is TRBJ1-6; D ambiguous. CDR1 is LNHNV, CDR2 YYDKDF, per germline (reference sequence). CDR3 size: 13 residues. V was shortened by 1 base and J by 7 bases, with 5 bases between the two germline ends. The CDR3, as DNA: TGTGCCACCAGCAGAGCGGCCAATTCACCCCTCCACTTT. It specifies CATSRAANSPLHF.

The chain is built from TRBV5-5 and TRBJ2-7, with 8 bases identical to TRBD2. The CDR3 loop spans 14 amino acids. The V gene's germline CDR1 is SGHKS and CDR2 YYEKEE (reference sequence). J gave up 2 bases and V 6 bases, and 7 bases lay outside the gene matches. The CDR3 nucleotides are TGTGCCAGCACCATTAGCGGGATCGCCTACGAGCAGTACTTC. As protein: CASTISGIAYEQYF. Filled out from reference TRBV5-5 and TRBJ2-7, the complete variable domain reads DAGVTQSPTHLIKTRGQQVTLRCSPISGHKSVSWYQQVLGQGPQFIFQYYEKEERGRGNFPDRFSARQFPNYSSELNVNALLLGDSALYLCASTISGIAYEQYFGPGTRLTVT.

In its sample, this clonotype was seen a few times. This chain uses TRBV20-1 with TRBJ1-2; 8 bases align to TRBD1. V lost 0 bases to trimming and J lost 5 bases; unmatched junction nucleotides: 5. This CDR3 comprises 14 residues. The germline V gene encodes CDR1 DFQATT and CDR2 SNEGSKA (reference sequence). The CDR3 DNA is TGCAGTGCTAGAGATCGGGACAGGTTGTATGGCTACACCTTC. Translation gives CSARDRDRLYGYTF.

V usage is TRBV7-2 and J usage is TRBJ1-1; the match to TRBD1 covers 9 bases. This CDR3 contains 14 residues. J lost 6 bases, V lost 5 bases, and 7 bases had no gene match. The germline V gene encodes CDR1 SGHTA and CDR2 FQGNSA. CDR3 nucleotides: TGTGCCAGCAGCGGAACAGGGGGCCGGGCTGAAGCTTTCTTT. Translated: CASSGTGGRAEAFF.

The rearrangement links TRBV5-6 to TRBJ1-1, with D unresolved. The V end lost 0 bases, the J end lost 9 bases, and 12 bases lay between the germline ends. The CDR3 sequence is 13 residues long. Germline loops: CDR1 SGHDT, CDR2 YYEEEE. The CDR3 region has the DNA TGTGCCAGCAGCTTGGTTCCATACGTGAAAGCTTTCTTT. Translating gives CASSLVPYVKAFF.

Worth noting for this clonotype: A read error likely explains this, since a far larger clone differs by one base. The V gene is TRBV7-2, the J gene TRBJ2-7; TRBD2 agrees at 8 bases. The CDR3 is 14 amino acids. Unmatched junction bases numbered 10, after V lost 3 bases and J lost 9 bases. Germline V gives CDR1 SGHTA, CDR2 FQGNSA. The CDR3 region is CASSLGTSSLRQYF. The CDR3 DNA is TGTGCCAGCAGCTTGGGGACTAGTTCATTAAGGCAGTACTTC. The full variable domain, rest sourced from reference TRBV7-2 and TRBJ2-7, is GAGVSQSPSNKVTEKGKDVELRCDPISGHTALYWYRQSLGQGLEFLIYFQGNSAPDKSGLPSDRFSAERTGGSVSTLTIQRTQQEDSAVYLCASSLGTSSLRQYFGPGTRLTVT.

The CDR3: CASRSLAGVVETQYF. The CDR3 nucleotides are TGTGCCAGCAGAAGCCTAGCGGGAGTGGTGGAGACCCAGTACTTC. The chain joins TRBV6-1 to TRBJ2-5, with 10 bases that match TRBD2. V gave up 6 bases and J gave up 5 bases; unmatched junction bases: 9. The CDR3 length is 15 residues. Germline CDR1 MNHNS, CDR2 SASEGT.

There are many counts of this clonotype. V gene TRBV6-1 combines with J gene TRBJ1-2, with a tentative D call TRBD1 (6 bases). With 6 bases removed from V and 10 bases from J, the gap between germline ends came to 12 bases. The germline CDR1 and CDR2 sequences are MNHNS and SASEGT. The CDR3 is 11 residues long. CDR3 residues: CASSSGAAYTF. Here the CDR3 DNA reads TGTGCCAGCAGCTCGGGGGCTGCCTACACCTTC.

A few counts support this clonotype. The rearrangement uses TRBV7-3 and TRBJ2-5; 8 positions match TRBD1. The CDR3 has 15 residues. Germline V gene sequence: CDR1 SGHTA, CDR2 FQGTGA. The ends lost 1 base at V and 3 bases at J; junction bases unmatched: 4. The CDR3: CASSLMGQDKETQYF. Written as DNA, the CDR3 is TGTGCCAGCAGCTTAATGGGACAGGATAAAGAGACCCAGTACTTC.

This clonotype was found a few times. The rearrangement uses TRBV20-1 and TRBJ2-7; 13 bases line up with TRBD2. Trimming removed 0 bases from V and 0 bases from J; junction bases left unmatched: 11. Germline V gene data show CDR1 as DFQATT and CDR2 as SNEGSKA (reference sequence). The CDR3 length is 19 residues. This CDR3 is CSARDPPPLAGGNSYEQYF. The CDR3 nucleotides read TGCAGTGCTAGAGATCCACCACCACTAGCGGGAGGGAACTCCTACGAGCAGTACTTC.

This clonotype was counted only a few times. The chain is built from TRBV3-1 and TRBJ1-6; TRBD1 agrees at 8 bases. The ends lost 3 bases at V and 8 bases at J; junction bases unmatched: 9. There are 16 residues in the CDR3. Germline lookup yields CDR1 LGHDT and CDR2 YNNKEL (reference sequence). The CDR3 reads CASSQGTGGVDSPLHF. In nucleotides, the CDR3 is TGTGCCAGCAGCCAGGGGACAGGAGGCGTCGATTCACCCCTCCACTTT.

This clonotype was found a few times. The rearrangement joins TRBV5-5 to TRBJ2-7; D remains ambiguous. Germline CDR1 SGHKS, CDR2 YYEKEE (reference sequence). The V gene lost 4 bases and the J gene lost 1 base, with 9 bases spanning the gap. This CDR3 has 13 residues. The CDR3 bases are TGTGCCAGCAGCCCGCGACTGTCCTACGAGCAGTACTTC. Translation gives CASSPRLSYEQYF. Looking up the rest from reference TRBV5-5 and TRBJ2-7 gives the full variable domain: DAGVTQSPTHLIKTRGQQVTLRCSPISGHKSVSWYQQVLGQGPQFIFQYYEKEERGRGNFPDRFSARQFPNYSSELNVNALLLGDSALYLCASSPRLSYEQYFGPGTRLTVT.

This clonotype has just a few counts. The V and J genes are TRBV5-1 and TRBJ2-7, with 11 bases identical to TRBD1. This CDR3 has 16 amino acids. Trimming cost V 0 bases and J 4 bases; bases outside gene matches: 6. Germline V gene data show CDR1 as SGHRS and CDR2 as YFSETQ. In nucleotides, the CDR3 is TGCGCCAGCAGCTTGGGGACAGGGGGCGCCGTTTACGAGCAGTACTTC. Its translation: CASSLGTGGAVYEQYF.

This clonotype was seen a handful of times. The V gene is TRBV6-1, the J gene TRBJ1-2, with a possible D match to TRBD1 (5 bases). V dropped 7 bases and J dropped 1 base, with 16 bases sitting between them. The CDR3 consists of 15 residues. Germline V gives CDR1 MNHNS, CDR2 SASEGT. The CDR3 coding sequence is TGTGCCAGCACCCCCCGGGGGACGATTAACTATGGCTACACCTTC. Its protein product is CASTPRGTINYGYTF.

Ten or more counts support this clonotype. V usage is TRBV5-1 and J usage is TRBJ1-4, with D perhaps TRBD1 (6 bases). Trimming shortened V by 7 bases and J by 7 bases, and 17 bases separated the two germline ends. This CDR3 has 14 amino acids. Germline V gives CDR1 SGHRS, CDR2 YFSETQ. The CDR3 sequence: CASSWTDRSEKLFF. DNA of the CDR3: TGCGCCAGCTCCTGGACGGACAGATCTGAAAAACTGTTTTTT.

This clonotype has more than one count but fewer than ten. The rearrangement links TRBV7-8 to TRBJ1-4; D remains unclear. In germline, CDR1 is SGHVS, CDR2 FQNEAQ. The CDR3 sequence is 15 residues long. Deletions cut 5 bases from V and 0 bases from J, with 10 bases between. The CDR3 is CASSTLLTTNEKLFF. In nucleotides, the CDR3 is TGTGCCAGCAGCACCCTACTTACAACTAATGAAAAACTGTTTTTT.